This T cell receptor (beta chain) originates from a study of response to subunit inactivated influenza vaccine. CDR1 and CDR2 (germline): KGHSH, LQKENI. V lost 0 bases and J lost 3; bases outside the gene matches: 5. The CDR3 has 15 amino acids. TCRdb used MiXCR to reprocess the RT-PCR reads, holding one entry per CDR3 protein. The sample includes about 650,000 distinct CDR3 sequences, less than 15% of them seen just once. Sequencing was performed on PBMCs from blood, taken approximately 15 days before vaccination. The receptor's source is a man aged 45-65 years who received an inactivated influenza vaccine. This sequence joins TRBV18 and TRBJ2-7; 7 nucleotides match TRBD1. The CDR3 coding sequence is TGTGCCAGCTCACCACCGGAGAGGGGGCTCTACGAGCAGTACTTC. Protein: CASSPPERGLYEQYF.